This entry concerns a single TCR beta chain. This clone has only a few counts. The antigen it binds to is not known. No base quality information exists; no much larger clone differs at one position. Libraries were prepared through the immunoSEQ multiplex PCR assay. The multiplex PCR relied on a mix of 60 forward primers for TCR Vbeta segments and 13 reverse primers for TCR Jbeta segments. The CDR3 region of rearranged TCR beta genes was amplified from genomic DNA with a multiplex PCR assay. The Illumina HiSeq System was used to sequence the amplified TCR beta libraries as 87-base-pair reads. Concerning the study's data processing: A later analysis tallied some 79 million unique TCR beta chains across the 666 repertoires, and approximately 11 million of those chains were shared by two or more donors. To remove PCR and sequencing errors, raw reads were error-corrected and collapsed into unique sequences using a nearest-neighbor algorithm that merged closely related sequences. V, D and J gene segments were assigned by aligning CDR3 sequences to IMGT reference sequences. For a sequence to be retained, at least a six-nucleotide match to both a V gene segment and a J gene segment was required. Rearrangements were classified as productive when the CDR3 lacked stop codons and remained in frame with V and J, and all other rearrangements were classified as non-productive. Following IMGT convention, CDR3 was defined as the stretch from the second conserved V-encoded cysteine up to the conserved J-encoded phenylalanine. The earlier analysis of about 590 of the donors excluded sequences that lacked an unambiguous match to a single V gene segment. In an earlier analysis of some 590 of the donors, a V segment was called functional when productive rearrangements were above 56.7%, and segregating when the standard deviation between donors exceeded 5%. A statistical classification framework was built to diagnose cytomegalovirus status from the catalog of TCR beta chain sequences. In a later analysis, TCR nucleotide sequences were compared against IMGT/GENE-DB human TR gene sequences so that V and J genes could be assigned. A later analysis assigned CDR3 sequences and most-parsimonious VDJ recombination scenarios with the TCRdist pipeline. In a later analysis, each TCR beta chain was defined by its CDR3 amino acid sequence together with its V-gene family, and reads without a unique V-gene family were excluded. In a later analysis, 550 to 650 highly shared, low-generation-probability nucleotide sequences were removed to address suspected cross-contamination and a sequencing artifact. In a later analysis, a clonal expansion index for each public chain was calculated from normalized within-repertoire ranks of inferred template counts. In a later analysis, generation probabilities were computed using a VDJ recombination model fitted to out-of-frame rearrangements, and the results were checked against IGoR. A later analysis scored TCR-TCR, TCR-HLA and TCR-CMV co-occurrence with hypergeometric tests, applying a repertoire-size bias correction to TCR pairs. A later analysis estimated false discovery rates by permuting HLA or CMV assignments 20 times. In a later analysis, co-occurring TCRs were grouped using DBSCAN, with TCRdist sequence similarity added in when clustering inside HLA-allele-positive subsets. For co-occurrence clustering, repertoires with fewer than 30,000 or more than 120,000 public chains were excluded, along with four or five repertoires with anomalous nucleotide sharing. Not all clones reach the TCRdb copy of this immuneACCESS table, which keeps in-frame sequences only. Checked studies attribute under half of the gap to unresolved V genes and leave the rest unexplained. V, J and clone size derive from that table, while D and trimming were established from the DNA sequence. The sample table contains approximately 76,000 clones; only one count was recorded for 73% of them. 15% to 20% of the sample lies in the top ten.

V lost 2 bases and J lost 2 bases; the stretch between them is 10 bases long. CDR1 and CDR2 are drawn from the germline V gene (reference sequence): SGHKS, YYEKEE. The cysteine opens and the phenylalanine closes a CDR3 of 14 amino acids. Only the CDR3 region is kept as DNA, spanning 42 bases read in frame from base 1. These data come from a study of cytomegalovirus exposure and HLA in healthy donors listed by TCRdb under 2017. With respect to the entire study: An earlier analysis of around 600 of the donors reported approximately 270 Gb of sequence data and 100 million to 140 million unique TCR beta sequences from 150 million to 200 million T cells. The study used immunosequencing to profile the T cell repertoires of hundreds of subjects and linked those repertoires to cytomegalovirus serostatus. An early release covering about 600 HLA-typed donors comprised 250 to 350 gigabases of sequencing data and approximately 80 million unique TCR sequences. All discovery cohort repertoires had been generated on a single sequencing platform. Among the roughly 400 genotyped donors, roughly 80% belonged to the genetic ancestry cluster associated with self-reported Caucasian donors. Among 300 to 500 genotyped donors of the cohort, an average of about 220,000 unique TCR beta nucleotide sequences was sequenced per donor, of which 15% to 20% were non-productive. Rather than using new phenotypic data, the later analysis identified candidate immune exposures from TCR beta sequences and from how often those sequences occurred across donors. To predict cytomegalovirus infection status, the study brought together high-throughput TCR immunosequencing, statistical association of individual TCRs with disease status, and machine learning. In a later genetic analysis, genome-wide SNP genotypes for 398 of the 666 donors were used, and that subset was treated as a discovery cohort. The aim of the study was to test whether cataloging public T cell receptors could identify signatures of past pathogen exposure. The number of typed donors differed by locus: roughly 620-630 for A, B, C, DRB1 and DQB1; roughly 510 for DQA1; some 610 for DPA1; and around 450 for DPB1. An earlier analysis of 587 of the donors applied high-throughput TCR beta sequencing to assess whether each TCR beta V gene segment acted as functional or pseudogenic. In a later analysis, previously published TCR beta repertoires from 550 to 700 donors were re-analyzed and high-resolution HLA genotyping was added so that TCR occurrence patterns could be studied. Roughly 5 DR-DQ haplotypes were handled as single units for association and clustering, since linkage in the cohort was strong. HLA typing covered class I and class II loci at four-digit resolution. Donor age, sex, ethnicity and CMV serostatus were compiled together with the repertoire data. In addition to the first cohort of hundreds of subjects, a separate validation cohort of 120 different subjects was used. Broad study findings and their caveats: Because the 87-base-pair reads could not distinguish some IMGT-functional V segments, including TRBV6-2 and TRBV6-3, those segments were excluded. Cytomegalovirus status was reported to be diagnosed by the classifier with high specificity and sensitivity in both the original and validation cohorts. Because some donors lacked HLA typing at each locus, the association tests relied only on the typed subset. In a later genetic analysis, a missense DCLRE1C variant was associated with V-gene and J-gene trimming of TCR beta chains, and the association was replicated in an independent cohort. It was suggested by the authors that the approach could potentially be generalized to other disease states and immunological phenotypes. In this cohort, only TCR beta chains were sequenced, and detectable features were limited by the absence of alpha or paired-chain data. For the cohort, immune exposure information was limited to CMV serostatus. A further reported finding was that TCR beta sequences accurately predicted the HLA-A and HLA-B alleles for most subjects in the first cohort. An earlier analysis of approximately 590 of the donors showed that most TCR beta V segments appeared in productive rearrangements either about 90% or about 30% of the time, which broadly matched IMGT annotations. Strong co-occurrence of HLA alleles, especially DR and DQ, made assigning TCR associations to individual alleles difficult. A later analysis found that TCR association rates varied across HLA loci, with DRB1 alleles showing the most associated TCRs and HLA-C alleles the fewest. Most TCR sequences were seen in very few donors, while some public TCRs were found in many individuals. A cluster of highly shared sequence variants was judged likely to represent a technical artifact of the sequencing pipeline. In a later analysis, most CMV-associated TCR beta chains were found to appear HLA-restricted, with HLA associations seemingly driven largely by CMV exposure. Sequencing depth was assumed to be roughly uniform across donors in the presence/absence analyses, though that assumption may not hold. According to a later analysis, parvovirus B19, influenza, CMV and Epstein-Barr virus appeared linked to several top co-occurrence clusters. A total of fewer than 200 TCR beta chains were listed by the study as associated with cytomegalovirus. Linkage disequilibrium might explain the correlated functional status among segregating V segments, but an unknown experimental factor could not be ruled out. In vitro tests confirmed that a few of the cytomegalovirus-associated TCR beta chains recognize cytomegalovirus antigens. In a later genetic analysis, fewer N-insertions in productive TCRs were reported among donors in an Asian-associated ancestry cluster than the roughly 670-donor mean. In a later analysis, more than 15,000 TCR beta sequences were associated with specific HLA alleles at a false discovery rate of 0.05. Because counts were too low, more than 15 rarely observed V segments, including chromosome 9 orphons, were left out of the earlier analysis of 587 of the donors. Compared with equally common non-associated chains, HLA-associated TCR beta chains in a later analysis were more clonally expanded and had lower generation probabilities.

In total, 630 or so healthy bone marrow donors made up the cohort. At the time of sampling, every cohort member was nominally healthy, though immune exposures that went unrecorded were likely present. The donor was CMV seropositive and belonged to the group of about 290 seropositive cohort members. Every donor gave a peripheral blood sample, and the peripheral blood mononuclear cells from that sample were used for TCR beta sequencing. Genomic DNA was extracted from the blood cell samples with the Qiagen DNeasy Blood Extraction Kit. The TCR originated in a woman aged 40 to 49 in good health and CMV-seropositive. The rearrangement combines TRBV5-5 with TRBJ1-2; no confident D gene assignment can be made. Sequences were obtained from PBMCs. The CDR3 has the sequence CASSFFRWNYGYTF. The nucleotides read TGTGCCAGCAGCTTTTTCAGGTGGAACTATGGCTACACCTTC.